This T cell receptor beta chain comes out of a study of cytomegalovirus exposure and HLA in healthy donors. Primers included in the PCR were 60 Vbeta and 13 Jbeta primers. TCRdb's table, derived via immunoSEQ multiplex PCR, lists solely in-frame clones and lacks some. The data contain approximately 120,000 clones, less than 80% of them singletons. V was clipped by 4 bases and J by 5 bases; unmatched bases: 12. The length of the CDR3 is 16 residues. CDR1 and CDR2 from the germline V gene are SGHRS and YFSETQ. The source is a young man in good health and CMV-seronegative. The sample comprised PBMCs. The chain joins TRBV5-1 to TRBJ2-5; TRBD2 agrees at 9 bases. The CDR3 sequence: CASSPQGVAGGETQYF. The CDR3 DNA is TGCGCCAGCAGCCCCCAGGGAGTGGCGGGGGGGGAGACCCAGTACTTC.